The TCR beta chain described here comes from a study of CD8 T cells in ankylosing spondylitis. Study-level points and caveats: Past studies reported some motif variants in reactive arthritis synovial fluid and blood. Clones linked to disease, bearing a CD8+ phenotype, were relatively rare in peripheral blood. Clones linked to disease were reported to show significant enrichment in matched ankylosing spondylitis synovial fluid. Typical of ankylosing spondylitis blood, it appeared, was a TCR beta motif of roughly eight highly homologous variants.

Note on this clonotype: Its specificity is not known.

This CDR3 contains 16 residues. Per germline, CDR1 SNHLY and CDR2 FYNNEI. Between the trimmed V and J ends, which lost 7 bases and 9 bases, there was a span of 25 bases. In making TCR beta libraries, quantitative 5'-RACE with molecular barcodes was used. TCRdb reprocessed the 5' RACE reads via MiXCR and lists one record per CDR3 protein. The sample includes under 950,000 distinct CDR3 sequences, 19% of them seen just once. Sequenced: blood, either unsorted or a sorted T cell fraction (not recorded which). This TCR came from a male donor with ankylosing spondylitis. The rearrangement joins TRBV2 to TRBJ1-5; no firm D call. The CDR3 sequence: CASTSKWGSPLRPQHF. The CDR3 DNA sequence: TGTGCCAGCACTTCGAAATGGGGATCACCGTTAAGGCCCCAGCATTTT.